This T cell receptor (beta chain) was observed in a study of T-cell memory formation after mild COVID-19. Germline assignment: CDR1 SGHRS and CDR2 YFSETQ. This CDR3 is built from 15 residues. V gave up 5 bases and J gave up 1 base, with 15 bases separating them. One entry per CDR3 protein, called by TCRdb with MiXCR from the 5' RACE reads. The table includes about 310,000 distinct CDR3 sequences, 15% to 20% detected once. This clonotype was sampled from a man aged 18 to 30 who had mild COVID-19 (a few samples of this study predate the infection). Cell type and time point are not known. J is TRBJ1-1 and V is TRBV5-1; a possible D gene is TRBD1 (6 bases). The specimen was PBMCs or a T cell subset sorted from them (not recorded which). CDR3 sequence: CASRGAGQRNTEAFF. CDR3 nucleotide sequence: TGCGCCAGCAGGGGGGCCGGGCAGCGGAACACTGAAGCTTTCTTT.